Following are 2 T cell receptor beta chains from one sample sequenced in a study of a mutant IDH1 vaccine in newly diagnosed glioma. As to time point: week 5, during vaccination. The study gave 300 ug of mutant IDH1 20-mer peptide per vaccine dose, with topical imiquimod. No cognate antigen is known for these TCRs. The method was immunoSEQ multiplex PCR; TCRdb's version includes in-frame clones alone and lacks a portion of them. The profile shows about 36,000 clones, 80% to 90% of them singletons. The sample in question was PBMCs, obtained from a glioma patient whose treatment included an IDH1 peptide vaccine. The receptors here all came from a man aged 45 to 65 with glioma.

The chain joins TRBV30 to TRBJ1-5, with no clear D. V lost 0 bases and J 4 bases, leaving 7 bases between the germline ends. CDR3 length equals 13 residues. Germline V gene data show CDR1 as GTSNPN and CDR2 as SVGIG (reference sequence). The DNA of the CDR3 is TGTGCCTGGAGTGTGGACGTTAATCAGCCCCAGCATTTT. Residues: CAWSVDVNQPQHF.

This sequence joins TRBV11-3 and TRBJ2-1, with 7 bases lining up with TRBD2. Germline V gene lookup returns CDR1 SGHNT and CDR2 YENEEA. The CDR3 sequence is 13 residues long. The V and J ends lost 2 bases and 5 bases, in that order; junction bases with no gene match: 0. CDR3: CASSLLADNEQFF. The CDR3 nucleotides are TGTGCCAGCAGCTTACTAGCGGACAATGAGCAGTTCTTC.